Presented here are 9 T cell receptor beta chains from one specimen sequenced in a study of cytotoxic CD8 clonotypes in ibrutinib-treated CLL. Some clones are missing from TCRdb's copy, which holds only in-frame ones; the method was immunoSEQ multiplex PCR. Of about 49,000 clones listed, under 75% are singletons. This specimen consisted of PBMCs, obtained after 12 months of ibrutinib treatment. The receptors stem from a human donor with chronic lymphocytic leukemia.

This chain joins TRBV4-2 and TRBJ1-4; 7 bases agree with TRBD1. With 1 base clipped from V and 5 bases from J, the junction kept 4 bases outside the gene matches. CDR1 and CDR2 from the germline V gene are LGHNA and YNFKEQ. The CDR3 loop spans 15 amino acids. CDR3 nucleotides: TGTGCCAGCAGCCAAGTGGGGACAGAGAATGAAAAACTGTTTTTT. As protein: CASSQVGTENEKLFF.

J is TRBJ2-5 and V is TRBV7-6, with 10 bases identical to TRBD2. Germline CDR1 reads SGHVS; CDR2 reads FNYEAQ. V lost 2 bases to trimming and J lost 3 bases; unmatched junction nucleotides: 6. CDR3 length: 16 amino acids. CDR3 region: CASSLSSGGSKETQYF. The CDR3 DNA sequence: TGTGCCAGCAGCTTATCTAGCGGGGGTTCTAAAGAGACCCAGTACTTC.

This chain joins TRBV19 and TRBJ2-3, with 9 bases fitting TRBD2. The CDR3 sequence is 18 residues long. Germline V lookup: CDR1 LNHDA, CDR2 SQIVND (reference sequence). Trimming cost V 7 bases and J 1 base; bases outside gene matches: 15. CDR3 sequence: CASTPAWRGGSGTDTQYF. CDR3 nucleotide sequence: TGTGCCAGTACCCCTGCCTGGCGGGGGGGTTCCGGCACAGATACGCAGTATTTT.

V usage is TRBV19 and J usage is TRBJ1-6; D unresolved. Trimming took off 5 bases at V and 2 bases at J, with 13 bases between the two ends. Germline CDR1 and CDR2: LNHDA and SQIVND (reference sequence). This CDR3 contains 16 residues. The CDR3 coding sequence is TGTGCCAGTAGTTCTCTGGGAGGGACCTATAATTCACCCCTCCACTTT. It translates to CASSSLGGTYNSPLHF.

The rearrangement uses TRBV6-1 and TRBJ1-2; 9 bases map to TRBD1. Germline CDR1 reads MNHNS; CDR2 reads SASEGT. The CDR3 consists of 11 residues. Trimming took 6 bases from V and 8 from J; bases not matched to a gene: 1. Here the CDR3 reads CASRGQGGYTF. The CDR3 nucleotides are TGTGCCAGCAGGGGACAGGGCGGCTACACCTTC.

V is TRBV18 and J is TRBJ2-1; D is perhaps TRBD2 (6 bases). The CDR3 length is 13 residues. V lost 5 bases, J lost 12 bases, and 17 bases lay in between. The germline V gene encodes CDR1 KGHSH and CDR2 LQKENI. The CDR3 here is CASSSAETSRQFF. The CDR3 DNA reads as TGTGCCAGCTCATCGGCGGAGACTAGTCGGCAGTTCTTC.

V gene TRBV7-2 combines with J gene TRBJ2-1; 8 bases are a match to TRBD2. The CDR3 is 15 residues long. V shed 1 base, J shed 12 bases, and the junction held 11 bases outside the gene matches. Germline V gene lookup returns CDR1 SGHTA and CDR2 FQGNSA. The CDR3 protein is CASSLVGGVDLRQFF. CDR3 nucleotide sequence: TGTGCCAGCAGCTTAGTCGGGGGGGTAGATCTTCGGCAGTTCTTC.

The chain combines TRBV9 with TRBJ2-3; 8 nucleotides agree with TRBD2. This CDR3 comprises 15 residues. Germline trimming cut 4 bases from V and 4 bases from J; bases unmatched to any gene: 8. Germline lookup yields CDR1 SGDLS and CDR2 YYNGEE. CDR3 sequence: CASSPRGGGADTQYF. The CDR3 coding sequence is TGTGCCAGCAGCCCACGGGGGGGCGGGGCAGATACGCAGTATTTT. Full variable domain (outside the CDR3, taken from reference TRBV9 and TRBJ2-3): DSGVTQTPKHLITATGQRVTLRCSPRSGDLSVYWYQQSLDQGLQFLIQYYNGEERAKGNILERFSAQQFPDLHSELNLSSLELGDSALYFCASSPRGGGADTQYFGPGTRLTVL.

The rearrangement uses TRBV2 and TRBJ1-5; 10 nucleotides agree with TRBD1. From germline, CDR1 is SNHLY and CDR2 FYNNEI. Germline trimming cut 7 bases from V and 2 bases from J; bases unmatched to any gene: 2. CDR3 length: 14 amino acids. The CDR3 nucleotides read TGTGCCAGCACCGGGACAGGGGGCAATCAGCCCCAGCATTTT. Translated: CASTGTGGNQPQHF.